Described below is a single T cell receptor beta chain sequence and its context. Its antigen is unknown. With 60 Vbeta and 13 Jbeta primers, the PCR was carried out. Profiling relied on immunoSEQ multiplex PCR, and the TCRdb table lists in-frame clones only, not all of them. The data show roughly 63,000 clones, more than 70% seen once. These data originate in a study of cytomegalovirus exposure and HLA in healthy donors. On the study more broadly: A data release that came early held approximately 85 million unique TCRs from HLA-typed donors.

Study-wide results and caveats: In a later analysis, at a false discovery rate of 0.05, about 17,000 TCR beta sequences matched HLA alleles.

The CDR3 has 14 residues. In germline, CDR1 is LNHNV, CDR2 YYDKDF (reference sequence). Trimming cost V 9 bases and J 4 bases, with 16 bases left between them. The source is a woman in her 40s in good health and CMV-seropositive. Sequencing was done on a sample of PBMCs. This sequence joins TRBV15 and TRBJ2-1, with D possibly matching TRBD2 (6 bases). CDR3 protein: CATGGDKAYNEQFF. DNA for the CDR3: TGTGCCACGGGGGGTGATAAAGCTTACAATGAGCAGTTCTTC.